This T cell receptor (beta chain) comes out of a study of regulatory T cells in long-lasting Graves disease. This clonotype was detected ten times or more. There are 13 residues in the CDR3. The ends were cut back, 0 bases at V and 3 bases at J, with 6 bases in the middle. CDR1 and CDR2 from the germline V gene are ENHRY and SYGVKD. The sample's time point: persistent/refractory GD, antithyroid drugs over 5 years with positive TRAb. Extracted RNA from PBMCs served as the source of the TCR library. Combining iRepertoire HTBI primers with Arm-PCR of CDR3 regions, the authors built TCR beta libraries. TCRdb ran MiXCR on the multiplex PCR reads and lists one entry per CDR3 protein. The sample has about 470,000 distinct CDR3 sequences; around 21% are singletons.

This sequence originates from a female donor with Graves disease. Here the sequenced sample was peripheral blood mononuclear cells (PBMCs), taken when the disease was refractory, from a patient treated with antithyroid drugs. This chain links TRBV10-3 with TRBJ2-7, with D unclear. The CDR3 loop reads CAISESPSYEQYF. In DNA, the CDR3 is TGTGCCATCAGTGAGTCGCCCAGCTACGAGCAGTACTTC.